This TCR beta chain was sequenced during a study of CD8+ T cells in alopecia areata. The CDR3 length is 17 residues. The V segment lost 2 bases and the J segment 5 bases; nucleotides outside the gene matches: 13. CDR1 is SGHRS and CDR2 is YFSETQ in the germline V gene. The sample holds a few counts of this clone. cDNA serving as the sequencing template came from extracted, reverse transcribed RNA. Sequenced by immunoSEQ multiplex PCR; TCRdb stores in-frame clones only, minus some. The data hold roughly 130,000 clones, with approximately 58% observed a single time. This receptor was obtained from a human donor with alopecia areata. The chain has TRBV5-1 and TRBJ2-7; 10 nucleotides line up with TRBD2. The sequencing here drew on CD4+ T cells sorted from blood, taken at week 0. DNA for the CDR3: TGCGCCAGCAGCTTCGGAGCGGGAGGGCCGCGTTTCCACGAGCAGTACTTC. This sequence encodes CASSFGAGGPRFHEQYF.